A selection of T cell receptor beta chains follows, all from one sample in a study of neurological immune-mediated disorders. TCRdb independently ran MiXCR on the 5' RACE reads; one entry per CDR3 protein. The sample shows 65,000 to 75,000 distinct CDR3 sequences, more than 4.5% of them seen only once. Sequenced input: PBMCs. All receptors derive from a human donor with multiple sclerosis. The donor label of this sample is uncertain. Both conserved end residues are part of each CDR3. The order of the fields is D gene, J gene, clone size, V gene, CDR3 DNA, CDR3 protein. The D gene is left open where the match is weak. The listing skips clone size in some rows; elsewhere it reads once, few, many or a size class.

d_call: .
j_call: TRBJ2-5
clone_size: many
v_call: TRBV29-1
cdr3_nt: TGCAGCGTTGGCCCCGGGGGGCGCGAGGAGACCCAGTACTTC
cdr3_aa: CSVGPGGREETQYF

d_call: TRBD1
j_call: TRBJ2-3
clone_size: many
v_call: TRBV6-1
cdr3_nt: TGTGCCAGCAAAAGGGACAGGGGGACAGATACGCAGTATTTT
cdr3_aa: CASKRDRGTDTQYF

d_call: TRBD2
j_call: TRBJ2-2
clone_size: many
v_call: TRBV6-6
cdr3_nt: TGTGCCAGCAGTGGCGGCCCGGGGGGTAGCGGGGAGCTGTTTTTT
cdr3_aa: CASSGGPGGSGELFF

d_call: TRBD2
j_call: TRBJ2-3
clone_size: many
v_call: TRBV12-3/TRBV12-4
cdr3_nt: TGTGCCAGCAGTTGGGGCGGGGGGCGTGGAGATACGCAGTATTTT
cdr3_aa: CASSWGGGRGDTQYF

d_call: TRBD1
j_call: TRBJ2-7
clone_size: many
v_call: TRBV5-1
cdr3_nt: TGCGCCAGCAGCTTCAGCACAGGGGCAAACTACGAGCAGTACTTC
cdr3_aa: CASSFSTGANYEQYF

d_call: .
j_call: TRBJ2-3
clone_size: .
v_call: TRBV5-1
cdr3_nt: TGCACCAGTAGCTCGGCAGGAGGAGATACGCAGTATTTT
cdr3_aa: CTSSSAGGDTQYF

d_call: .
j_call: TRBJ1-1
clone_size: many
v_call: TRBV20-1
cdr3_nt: TGCAGTGCCCCCAAGGGAGGGGGGCCGATGAACACTGAAGCTTTCTTT
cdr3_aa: CSAPKGGGPMNTEAFF

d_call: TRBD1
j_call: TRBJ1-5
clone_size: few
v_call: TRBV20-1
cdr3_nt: TGCAGTGCTCAAGGGACAGGGTGGGATCAGCCCCAGCATTTT
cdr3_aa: CSAQGTGWDQPQHF

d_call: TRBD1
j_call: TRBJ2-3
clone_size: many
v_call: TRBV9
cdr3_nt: TGTGCCAGCAGCGTACTCGACAGGGGTCGCACAGATACGCAGTATTTT
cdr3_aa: CASSVLDRGRTDTQYF

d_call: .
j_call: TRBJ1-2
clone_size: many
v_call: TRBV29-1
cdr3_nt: TGCAGCGCCCTAAAGGGGGGGGATTCTGGATATGGCTACACCTTC
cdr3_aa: CSALKGGDSGYGYTF

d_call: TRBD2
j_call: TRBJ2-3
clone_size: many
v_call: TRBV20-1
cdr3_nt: TGCAGTGCTAGGTCCCTGCTAGCGGGGAAGTCTAGCACAGATACGCAGTATTTT
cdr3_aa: CSARSLLAGKSSTDTQYF

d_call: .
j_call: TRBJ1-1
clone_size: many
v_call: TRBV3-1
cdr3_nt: TGTGCCAGCAGCGTAACGAACACTGAAGCTTTCTTT
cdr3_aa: CASSVTNTEAFF

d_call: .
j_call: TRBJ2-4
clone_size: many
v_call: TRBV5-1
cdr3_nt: TGCGCCAGCAGCGTAGACAGGGCCAAAAACATTCAGTACTTC
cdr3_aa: CASSVDRAKNIQYF

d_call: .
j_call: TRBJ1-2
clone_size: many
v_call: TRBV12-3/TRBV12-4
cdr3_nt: TGTGCCAGCAGCCCCAGGCTAATCTATGGCTACACCTTC
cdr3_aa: CASSPRLIYGYTF

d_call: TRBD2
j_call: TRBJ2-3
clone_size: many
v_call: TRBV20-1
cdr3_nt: TGCAGTGCTAGAGGAGCGGGGGGGCCGATAGATACGCAGTATTTT
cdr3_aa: CSARGAGGPIDTQYF

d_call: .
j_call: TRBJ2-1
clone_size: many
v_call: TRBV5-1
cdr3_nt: TGCGCCAGCAGTCTAAGGGCCCCGACCTTATACTACAATGAGCAGTTCTTC
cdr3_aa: CASSLRAPTLYYNEQFF

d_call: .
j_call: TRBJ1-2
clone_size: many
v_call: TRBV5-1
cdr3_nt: TGCGCCAGCAGGGACACTAGCTATGGCTACACCTTC
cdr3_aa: CASRDTSYGYTF

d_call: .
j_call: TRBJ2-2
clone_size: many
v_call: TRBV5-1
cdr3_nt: TGCGCCAGCAGCTTTTTAGGACAGCCGAACACCGGGGAGCTGTTTTTT
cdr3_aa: CASSFLGQPNTGELFF

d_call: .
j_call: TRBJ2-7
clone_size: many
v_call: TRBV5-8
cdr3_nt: TGTGCCAGCAGCTTGGGCGCCTCCTACGAGCAGTACTTC
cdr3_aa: CASSLGASYEQYF

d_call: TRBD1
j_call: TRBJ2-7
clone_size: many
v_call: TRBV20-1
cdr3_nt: TGCAGTGCTAGAGGGACCAAAAGAGTCCCGGGACAGGGAGGCAGTAACTACGAGCAGTACTTC
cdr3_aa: CSARGTKRVPGQGGSNYEQYF

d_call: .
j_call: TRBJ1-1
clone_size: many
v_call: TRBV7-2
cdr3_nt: TGTGCCAGCAGCTTAGGCCCCGGGAACACTGAAGCTTTCTTT
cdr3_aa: CASSLGPGNTEAFF

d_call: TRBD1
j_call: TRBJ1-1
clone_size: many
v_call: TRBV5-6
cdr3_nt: TGTGCCAGCAGTTCCATGACAGGGGGGGAGACTGAAGCTTTCTTT
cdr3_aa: CASSSMTGGETEAFF

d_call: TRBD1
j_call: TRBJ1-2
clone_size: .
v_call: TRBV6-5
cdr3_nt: TGTGCCAGCACCCAAGGGGACAGCCCTTATGGCTACACCTTC
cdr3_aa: CASTQGDSPYGYTF

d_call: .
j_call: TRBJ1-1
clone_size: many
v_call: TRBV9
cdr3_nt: TGTGCCAGCAGCTCCCGAGACTGGAACACTGAAGCTTTCTTT
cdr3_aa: CASSSRDWNTEAFF

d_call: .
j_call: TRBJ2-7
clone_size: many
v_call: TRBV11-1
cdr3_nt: TGTGCCAGCAGCCACCAGGGGGGTTCCTACGAGCAGTACTTC
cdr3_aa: CASSHQGGSYEQYF

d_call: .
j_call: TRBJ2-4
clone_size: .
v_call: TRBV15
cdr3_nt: TGTGCCACCAGCCTAGGTGGGGCTGGAGGGTTGGACATTCAGTACTTC
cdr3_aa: CATSLGGAGGLDIQYF

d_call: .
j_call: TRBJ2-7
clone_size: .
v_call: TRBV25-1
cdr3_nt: TGTGCCAGCAGTGAATCACAGGGTAACGAGCAGTACTTC
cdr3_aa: CASSESQGNEQYF

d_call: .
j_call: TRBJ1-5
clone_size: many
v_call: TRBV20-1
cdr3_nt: TGCAGTGCTAGAGGTGGGGACACCGATAGCAATCAGCCCCAGCATTTT
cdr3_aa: CSARGGDTDSNQPQHF

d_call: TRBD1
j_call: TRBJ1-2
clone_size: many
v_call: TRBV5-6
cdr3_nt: TGTGCCAGCAGACGTGGACAGGGGTATGGCTACACCTTC
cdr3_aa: CASRRGQGYGYTF

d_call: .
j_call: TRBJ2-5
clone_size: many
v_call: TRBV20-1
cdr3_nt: TGCAGTGCTAGAGTTGTCAGGGGGGGAGAGACCCAGTACTTC
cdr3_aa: CSARVVRGGETQYF

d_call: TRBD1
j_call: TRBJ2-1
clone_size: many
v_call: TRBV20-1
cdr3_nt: TGCAGTGCTAACCGGGACAGGGGAAATGAGCAGTTCTTC
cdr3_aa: CSANRDRGNEQFF

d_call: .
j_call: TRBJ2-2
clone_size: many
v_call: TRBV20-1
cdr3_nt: TGCAGTGCTCACCTAGCAGTGGGGGGCGATACCGGGGAGCTGTTTTTT
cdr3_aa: CSAHLAVGGDTGELFF

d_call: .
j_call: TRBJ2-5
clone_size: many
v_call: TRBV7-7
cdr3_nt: TGTGCCAGCAGCTTAGGAAACAGGGAAGAGACCCAGTACTTC
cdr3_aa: CASSLGNREETQYF

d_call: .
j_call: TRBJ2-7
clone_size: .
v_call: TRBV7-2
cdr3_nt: TGTGCCAGCAGCTTAGAGAGCTCCTACGAGCAGTACTTC
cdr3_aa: CASSLESSYEQYF

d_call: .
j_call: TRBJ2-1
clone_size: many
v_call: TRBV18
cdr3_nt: TGTGCCAGCCACGACAGGCTATCGAGCTCCTACAATGAGCAGTTCTTC
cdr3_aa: CASHDRLSSSYNEQFF

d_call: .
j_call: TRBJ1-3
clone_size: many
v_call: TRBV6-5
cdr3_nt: TGTGCCAGCAGTTACTCGGGTCCGGGGGCTGGAAACACCATATATTTT
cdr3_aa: CASSYSGPGAGNTIYF

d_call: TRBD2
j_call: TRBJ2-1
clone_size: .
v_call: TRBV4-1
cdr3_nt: TGCGCCAGCAGCCAAGATCCACCGGGGGGTGCTCTGGATGAGCAGTTCTTC
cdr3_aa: CASSQDPPGGALDEQFF

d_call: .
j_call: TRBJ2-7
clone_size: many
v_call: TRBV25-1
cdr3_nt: TGTGCCAGCAGTGAATTAGGGGGGCCTCCCTACGAGCAGTACTTC
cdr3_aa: CASSELGGPPYEQYF

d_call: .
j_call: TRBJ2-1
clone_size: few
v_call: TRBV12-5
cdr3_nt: TGTGCTAGTGAGAATGCAGGGCTACTCAATGAGCAGTTCTTC
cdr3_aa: CASENAGLLNEQFF

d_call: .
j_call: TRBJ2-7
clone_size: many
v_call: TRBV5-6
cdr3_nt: TGTGCCAGCAGCTTGGGGGGCAGGGCCTACGAGCAGTACTTC
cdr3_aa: CASSLGGRAYEQYF

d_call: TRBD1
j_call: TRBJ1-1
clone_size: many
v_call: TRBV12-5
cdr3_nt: TGTGCTAGTGGTTCGGGACAGATGAACACTGAAGCTTTCTTT
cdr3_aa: CASGSGQMNTEAFF

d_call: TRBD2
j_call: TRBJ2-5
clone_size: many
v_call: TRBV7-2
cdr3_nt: TGTGCCAGCAGCAGCGTTTCCGGGGGGGCCGAAGAGACCCAGTACTTC
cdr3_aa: CASSSVSGGAEETQYF

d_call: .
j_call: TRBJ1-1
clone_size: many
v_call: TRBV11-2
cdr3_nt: TGTGCCAGCAGCCGCGGACGACGGGAAACCAGGAACACTGAAGCTTTCTTT
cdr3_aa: CASSRGRRETRNTEAFF

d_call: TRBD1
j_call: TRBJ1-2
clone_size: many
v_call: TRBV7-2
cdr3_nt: TGTGCCAGCAGCTCCCAACAGGGGAACTATGGCTACACCTTC
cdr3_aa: CASSSQQGNYGYTF

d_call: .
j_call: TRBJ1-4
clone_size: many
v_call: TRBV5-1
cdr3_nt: TGCGCCAGCAGCTTGGAACAGGGTAATGAAAAACTGTTTTTT
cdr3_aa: CASSLEQGNEKLFF

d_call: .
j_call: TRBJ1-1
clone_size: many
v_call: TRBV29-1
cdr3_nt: TGCAGCGCCCTCGGGGGGCTGAACACTGAAGCTTTCTTT
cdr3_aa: CSALGGLNTEAFF

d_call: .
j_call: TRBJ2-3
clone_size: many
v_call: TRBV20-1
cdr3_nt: TGCAGTGCTGTAATGGTGACAGATACGCAGTATTTT
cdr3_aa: CSAVMVTDTQYF

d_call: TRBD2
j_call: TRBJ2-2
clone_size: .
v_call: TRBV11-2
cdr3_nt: TGTGCCAGCAGCTTACTAGCGGGGGCCCTGAACACCGGGGAGCTGTTTTTT
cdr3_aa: CASSLLAGALNTGELFF

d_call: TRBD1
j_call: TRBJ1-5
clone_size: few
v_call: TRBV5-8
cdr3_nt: TGTGCCAGCAGCTCAAGACAGGGGGTAGGTCAGCCCCAGCATTTT
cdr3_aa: CASSSRQGVGQPQHF

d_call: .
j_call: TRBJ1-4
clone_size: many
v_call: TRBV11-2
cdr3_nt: TGTGCCAGCAGCTTATATGGCGCGGGAGGAGAAAAACTGTTTTTT
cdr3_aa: CASSLYGAGGEKLFF

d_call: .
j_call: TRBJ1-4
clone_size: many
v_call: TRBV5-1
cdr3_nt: TGCGCCAGCAGCTTGGGAGGACCAACTAATGAAAAACTGTTTTTT
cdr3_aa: CASSLGGPTNEKLFF

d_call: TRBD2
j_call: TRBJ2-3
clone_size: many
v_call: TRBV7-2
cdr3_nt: TGTGCCAGCAGCTTACAAGCGGGGGGCCCTGATACGCAGTATTTT
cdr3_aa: CASSLQAGGPDTQYF

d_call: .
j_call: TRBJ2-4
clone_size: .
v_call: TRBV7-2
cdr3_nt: TGTGCCAGCAGCTTAGCCCCGGGCGGATCCTCAGGGAACATTCAGTACTTC
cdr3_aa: CASSLAPGGSSGNIQYF

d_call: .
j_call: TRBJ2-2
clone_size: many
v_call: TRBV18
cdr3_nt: TGTGCCAGCTCACCACCGACCCGGGGGGAGCTGTTTTTT
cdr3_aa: CASSPPTRGELFF